The present T cell receptor (beta chain) was sequenced within a study of cytomegalovirus exposure and HLA in healthy donors. Here immunoSEQ multiplex PCR was the method, and the copy in TCRdb shows in-frame clones only, minus some. The table includes 300,000 or so clones, roughly 87% detected once. Concerning this clone: The antigen is not known. Different DNA sequences within this sample yield the same CDR3.

Germline V gene lookup returns CDR1 MNHEY and CDR2 SVGAGI. V was pared by 5 bases and J by 2 bases, with 2 bases of the junction left unmatched. The CDR3 sequence is 14 residues long. Study results and caveats: The authors listed 150 to 200 TCR beta chains as cytomegalovirus-associated.

Sequenced material: PBMCs. The clonotype originates from a man younger than 45 in good health and CMV-seronegative. The gene calls are TRBV6-5 and TRBJ2-2, with 7 nucleotides matching TRBD1. CDR3 DNA: TGTGCCAGCAGTCGGGACAGAAACACCGGGGAGCTGTTTTTT. Encoded protein: CASSRDRNTGELFF.